This T cell receptor (beta chain) was captured in a study of identical twins. General study points: With abundant cord blood beta clonotypes, insertions were fewer; memory repertoires showed no such pattern.

This clonotype was detected only a few times. What it recognizes is unknown. The CDR3 totals 14 residues. The germline V gene has CDR1 WNHNN and CDR2 SYGVQD (reference sequence). V gave up 0 bases and J gave up 6 bases, with 11 bases separating them. One entry per CDR3 protein results from TCRdb running MiXCR on the 5' RACE reads. The repertoire includes a few hundred thousand distinct CDR3 sequences, approximately 10% of them detected once, and over 7% sits in the top ten. This chain connects TRBV10-1 to TRBJ1-1; D is unclear. The receptor was isolated from a woman aged 50 to 60 in good health. Sequencing was performed on naive T cells sorted from blood. The CDR3: CASSESPVKPEAFF. In nucleotides, the CDR3 is TGCGCCAGCAGTGAGTCGCCGGTGAAGCCTGAAGCTTTCTTT.